This record covers a single T cell receptor (beta chain). Its target is unknown. CDR1 and CDR2 (germline): SEHNR, FQNEAQ (reference sequence). This CDR3 region has 16 residues. J gave up 5 bases and V 7 bases, and 12 bases lay outside the gene matches. TCRdb processed the 5' RACE reads anew with MiXCR; each CDR3 protein has one entry. The sample holds under 550,000 distinct CDR3 sequences; more than 15% are singletons and the top ten take 20% to 25%. This specimen comes from a study of T-cell memory formation after mild COVID-19. General study results and limits: Clones that got smaller from day 15 to 85 had even CD4/CD8, while clones growing later tipped toward CD4+. CM and EM subsets held most contracting CD4+ clones; EMRA held CD8+ ones.

Sequenced input: PBMCs or a T cell subset sorted from them (not recorded which). The chain carries TRBV7-9 and TRBJ2-2, with 8 nucleotides matching TRBD2. This clonotype was obtained from a man younger than 35 who had mild COVID-19 (a few samples of this study predate the infection). Cell type and time point are not known. DNA for the CDR3: TGTGCCAGCATGGGGACCCCGAGCGGGGGTACCGGGGAGCTGTTTTTT. Amino acids: CASMGTPSGGTGELFF.